The 25 T cell receptor beta chains listed next were all sequenced from one sample in a study of OX40 agonist ivuxolimab in advanced cancers. Here immunoSEQ multiplex PCR was the method, and the copy in TCRdb shows in-frame clones only, minus some. The repertoire consists of about 76,000 clones, with 84% occurring once and the leading ten covering roughly 7%. Here the sequenced sample was CD4+ or CD8+ T cells sorted from blood, taken in a trial of the OX40 agonist ivuxolimab. The receptors were gathered from an adult with an advanced solid tumor such as melanoma, head and neck, liver or kidney cancer.

The genes are TRBV4-3 and TRBJ1-1; D possibly corresponds to TRBD1 (5 bases). The CDR3 length is 15 residues. Trimming pared 0 bases from V and 7 bases from J, leaving 15 bases between. Germline V gene sequence: CDR1 LGHNA, CDR2 YSLEER. CDR3 bases: TGCGCCAGCAGCCAAGAGGGGGTCGGAACGAATGAAGCTTTCTTT. Amino acids: CASSQEGVGTNEAFF.

Concerning this clone: This could be a read error, since a much larger clone is one nucleotide away. CDR3 sequence (DNA): TGCGCCAGCAACGGGCGGGGAGACGCCGGGGAGCTGTTTTTT. Its translation: CASNGRGDAGELFF. The chain links TRBV5-1 to TRBJ2-2, with D possibly matching TRBD2 (6 bases). The V and J ends lost 6 bases and 6 bases respectively, with 15 bases between them. The CDR3 has 14 residues. CDR1 is SGHRS and CDR2 is YFSETQ in the germline V gene.

The J gene is TRBJ2-7, the V gene TRBV5-5, with 9 bases lining up with TRBD1. Trimming cost V 4 bases and J 7 bases; bases outside gene matches: 12. The CDR3 consists of 15 residues. Looked up from germline, CDR1 is SGHKS and CDR2 is YYEKEE (reference sequence). CDR3 nucleotide sequence: TGTGCCAGCAGCCCGGGGGTGGACAGGGGCCGGGAGCAGTACTTC. Translation gives CASSPGVDRGREQYF.

This clone was seen once. The V call is TRBV7-9, the J call TRBJ2-1; tentatively, D is TRBD2 (5 bases). The V gene's germline CDR1 is SEHNR and CDR2 FQNEAQ (reference sequence). The V end was cut by 5 bases, the J end by 13 bases, with 21 bases between. The CDR3 is made up of 14 amino acids. This chain's CDR3 is CASSVRGRETRQFF. In DNA, the CDR3 is TGTGCCAGCAGCGTACGGGGTCGTGAGACGAGACAGTTCTTC.

The rearrangement joins TRBV11-2 to TRBJ2-5, with D possibly being TRBD1 (5 bases). Germline-derived CDR1 and CDR2 are SGHAT and FQNNGV. Trimming took 1 base from V and 3 from J, leaving 6 bases between them. This CDR3 has 13 residues. This CDR3 is CASSLVTEETQYF. DNA of the CDR3: TGTGCCAGCAGCTTAGTGACAGAAGAGACCCAGTACTTC.

This clone was detected only once. The chain recombines TRBV27 with TRBJ1-5; possible D gene TRBD1, 6 bases. The CDR3 runs 17 residues. The V gene's germline CDR1 is MNHEY and CDR2 SMNVEV (reference sequence). The ends were cut back, 5 bases at V and 2 bases at J, with 19 bases in the middle. The CDR3 region has the DNA TGTGCCAGCAGTGCCCCTCTCTCAGGGGACGGCAATCAGCCCCAGCATTTT. It encodes CASSAPLSGDGNQPQHF.

The rearrangement links TRBV19 to TRBJ2-1; D uncertain. This CDR3 is built from 13 residues. CDR1 is LNHDA, CDR2 SQIVND, per germline (reference sequence). V was cut by 4 bases and J by 2 bases, with 6 bases left in between. CDR3 sequence reads: CASSKTAYNEQFF. The CDR3 DNA reads TGTGCCAGTAGTAAAACTGCCTACAATGAGCAGTTCTTC.

The chain joins TRBV7-9 to TRBJ2-7, with 10 bases that match TRBD2. The trim removed 1 base at V and 4 bases at J, leaving 4 bases unmatched. Germline CDR1 is SEHNR and CDR2 is FQNEAQ (reference sequence). This CDR3 spans 15 amino acids. Here the CDR3 reads CASSLGLAGVYEQYF. CDR3 coding DNA: TGTGCCAGCAGCTTAGGCCTAGCGGGGGTGTACGAGCAGTACTTC.

This chain uses TRBV7-2 with TRBJ2-3, with 10 bases aligning to TRBD1. The V gene's germline CDR1 is SGHTA and CDR2 FQGNSA. V shed 1 base and J 10 bases; nucleotides not matched to a gene: 5. This CDR3 spans 14 amino acids. The CDR3 sequence: CASSLGGGQGSQYF. The CDR3 nucleotides are TGTGCCAGCAGCTTAGGCGGGGGACAGGGGTCGCAGTATTTT.

In this sample, this clone turned up once. The chain combines TRBV6-6 with TRBJ2-1, with 10 bases fitting TRBD2. The CDR3 consists of 15 residues. The J segment lost 2 bases and the V segment lost 4 bases, leaving 2 bases of the junction unmatched. Germline CDR1 and CDR2: MNHNY and SVGAGI (reference sequence). DNA of the CDR3: TGTGCCAGCAGTTGGACTAGCGGAACCTACAATGAGCAGTTCTTC. Translated, it gives CASSWTSGTYNEQFF.

About this clone itself: The identical CDR3 is also encoded by other nucleotide sequences in the sample. The rearrangement links TRBV19 to TRBJ1-2; the match to TRBD1 covers 7 bases. With 5 bases clipped from V and 0 bases from J, the junction kept 3 bases outside the gene matches. The CDR3 contains 14 residues. Germline CDR1 LNHDA, CDR2 SQIVND (reference sequence). The CDR3 DNA follows: TGTGCCAGTAGTGGACAGGCATCTAACTATGGCTACACCTTC. Translated: CASSGQASNYGYTF.

The rearrangement joins TRBV2 to TRBJ2-6, with D maybe TRBD2 (5 bases). This CDR3 region has 13 residues. Germline assignment: CDR1 SNHLY and CDR2 FYNNEI. V was trimmed by 8 bases and J by 0 bases, leaving 5 bases between them. The CDR3 coding sequence is TGTGCCAGCGCGGGCTCTGGGGCCAACGTCCTGACTTTC. Amino acids: CASAGSGANVLTF.

Points on this clone: Mismatch with germline at one junction end may stem from a read error. The chain recombines TRBV18 with TRBJ2-2; D gene ambiguous. The CDR3 extends over 17 amino acids. CDR1 is KGHSH, CDR2 LQKENI, per germline. CDR3 in DNA: TGTGCCAGCTCACCATCGGCATTGGGATCGAACCCCGGGGAGCTGTTTTTT. Encoded protein: CASSPSALGSNPGELFF.

This chain joins TRBV7-9 and TRBJ1-2; 7 nucleotides line up with TRBD1. CDR1 and CDR2 (germline): SEHNR, FQNEAQ (reference sequence). The V and J ends lost 5 bases and 3 bases, in that order; junction bases with no gene match: 9. CDR3 length: 15 residues. CDR3 DNA sequence: TGTGCCAGCAGCCCTCCTGAGGACAGGTACTATGGCTACACCTTC. Protein: CASSPPEDRYYGYTF.

J is TRBJ2-3 and V is TRBV4-1; 8 bases are a match to TRBD2. The V segment lost 7 bases and the J segment 0 bases; nucleotides outside the gene matches: 9. Germline values: CDR1 MGHRA, CDR2 YSYEKL. This CDR3 is 16 amino acids long. This CDR3 is CASKRTSRGSTDTQYF. In DNA form, the CDR3 reads TGCGCCAGCAAGAGGACTAGCCGGGGAAGCACAGATACGCAGTATTTT.

V and J are TRBV4-2 and TRBJ1-1, with 8 bases that match TRBD1. This CDR3 is 15 amino acids long. The junction had 11 bases not matched to a gene; V was cut back by 6 bases and J by 5 bases. Germline CDR1 LGHNA, CDR2 YNFKEQ. The CDR3 spells CASSPARGPRTEAFF. The CDR3 DNA reads TGTGCCAGCAGTCCCGCCAGGGGGCCGAGGACTGAAGCTTTCTTT.

The chain recombines TRBV5-8 with TRBJ1-6, with no clear D. V shed 10 bases and J shed 6 bases, with 14 bases lying between them. This CDR3 is built from 13 residues. Germline CDR1 reads SGHTS; CDR2 reads YDEGEE. CDR3 in amino acids: CARRPIANSPLHF. The DNA for the CDR3 is TGTGCCCGGCGGCCTATCGCTAATTCACCCCTCCACTTT.

Note on this clone: The same CDR3 is also encoded by other DNA sequences in this sample. CDR3 DNA: TGTGCCAGCAGCTTGATCGCCCCAGATACGCAGTATTTT. Translated, it gives CASSLIAPDTQYF. V usage is TRBV5-6 and J usage is TRBJ2-3; D gene ambiguous. From germline, CDR1 is SGHDT and CDR2 YYEEEE. This CDR3 contains 13 residues. The ends were cut back, 1 base at V and 4 bases at J, with 7 bases in the middle.

Regarding this clone: Other nucleotide sequences in the sample specify the same CDR3. The chain carries TRBV5-1 and TRBJ2-7; D could derive from TRBD1 or TRBD2 (6 bases each). The CDR3 covers 15 residues. Germline CDR1 SGHRS, CDR2 YFSETQ. V lost 0 bases and J lost 3, with 13 bases in between. The CDR3 protein is CASSLDAGGFYEQYF. The CDR3 coding sequence is TGCGCCAGCAGCTTGGATGCCGGGGGCTTCTACGAGCAGTACTTC.

V and J are TRBV19 and TRBJ1-5; 7 bases are a match to TRBD1. Germline-derived CDR1 and CDR2 are LNHDA and SQIVND (reference sequence). This CDR3 contains 16 residues. Trimming took 4 bases from V and 6 from J; bases not matched to a gene: 12. The CDR3: CASSTPTGLTVQPQHF. CDR3 nucleotides: TGTGCCAGTAGTACCCCGACAGGGCTCACGGTTCAGCCCCAGCATTTT. Drawing the rest from reference TRBV19 and TRBJ1-5, the complete variable domain is DGGITQSPKYLFRKEGQNVTLSCEQNLNHDAMYWYRQDPGQGLRLIYYSQIVNDFQKGDIAEGYSVSREKKESFPLTVTSAQKNPTAFYLCASSTPTGLTVQPQHFGDGTRLSIL.

The genes are TRBV11-1 and TRBJ2-1; D is perhaps TRBD2 (5 bases). V was shortened by 4 bases and J by 0 bases, with 13 bases between the two germline ends. CDR3 length: 16 amino acids. CDR1 is SGHAT and CDR2 is FQDESV in the germline V gene (reference sequence). The CDR3 loop is CASSSRGISSYNEQFF. CDR3 DNA: TGTGCCAGCAGCTCCCGGGGAATCAGCTCCTACAATGAGCAGTTCTTC.

The chain carries TRBV19 and TRBJ2-7, with D tentatively TRBD2 (6 bases). The CDR3 is made up of 16 amino acids. V was trimmed by 2 bases and J by 2 bases, leaving 16 bases between them. Germline-derived CDR1 and CDR2 are LNHDA and SQIVND (reference sequence). In DNA, the CDR3 is TGTGCCAGTAGTATATTATTTGGGACTGCCCCCTACGAGCAGTACTTC. It encodes CASSILFGTAPYEQYF.

This chain joins TRBV9 and TRBJ2-3; possibly TRBD1 for D (6 bases). Germline V gene data show CDR1 as SGDLS and CDR2 as YYNGEE. Trimming took 5 bases from V and 0 from J, leaving 13 bases between them. The CDR3 consists of 15 residues. The DNA of the CDR3 is TGTGCCAGCAGTGGTGGACAGACTAGCACAGATACGCAGTATTTT. Its translation is CASSGGQTSTDTQYF.

The chain employs TRBV29-1 and TRBJ2-4, with TRBD2 as a possible D gene (6 bases). Trimming shortened V by 5 bases and J by 9 bases, and 11 bases separated the two germline ends. Germline V gene sequence: CDR1 SQVTM, CDR2 ANQGSEA. This CDR3 contains 11 residues. The CDR3 DNA reads TGCAGCGTTTCGGAGGGTGGCATTCAGTACTTC. It specifies CSVSEGGIQYF.

In its sample, this clone was seen once. The chain has TRBV9 and TRBJ2-5; D tentatively fits TRBD1 or TRBD2 (5 bases each). Trimming shortened V by 2 bases and J by 9 bases, and 20 bases separated the two germline ends. There are 15 residues in the CDR3. Germline CDR1 reads SGDLS; CDR2 reads YYNGEE. The CDR3 protein is CASSVGRDPFLAQYF. DNA for the CDR3: TGTGCCAGCAGCGTGGGCCGGGACCCCTTTTTGGCCCAGTACTTC. Filled out from reference TRBV9 and TRBJ2-5, the complete variable domain reads DSGVTQTPKHLITATGQRVTLRCSPRSGDLSVYWYQQSLDQGLQFLIQYYNGEERAKGNILERFSAQQFPDLHSELNLSSLELGDSALYFCASSVGRDPFLAQYFGPGTRLLVL.